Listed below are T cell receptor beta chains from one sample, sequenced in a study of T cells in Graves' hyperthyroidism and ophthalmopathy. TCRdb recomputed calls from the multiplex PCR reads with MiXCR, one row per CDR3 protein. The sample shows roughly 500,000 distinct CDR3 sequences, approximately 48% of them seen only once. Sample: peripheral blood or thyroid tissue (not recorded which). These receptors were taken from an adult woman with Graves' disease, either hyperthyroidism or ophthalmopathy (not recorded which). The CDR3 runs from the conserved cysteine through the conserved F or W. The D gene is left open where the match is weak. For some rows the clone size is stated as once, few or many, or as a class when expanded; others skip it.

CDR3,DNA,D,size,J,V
CATSRGGGLGAFF,TGTGCCACCAGCAGAGGGGGGGGGCTCGGAGCTTTCTTT,NA,many,TRBJ1-1,TRBV15
CASSLAATGTTEAFF,TGCGCCAGCAGCTTGGCGGCGACAGGGACGACTGAAGCTTTCTTT,TRBD1,NA,TRBJ1-1,TRBV5-1
CASSDGGTDTQYF,TGCGCCAGCAGTGACGGTGGGACAGATACGCAGTATTTT,NA,NA,TRBJ2-3,TRBV10-1
CASSYGNGRNTTF,TGTGCCAGCAGTTACGGGAACGGTCGAAACACCACCTTC,NA,few,TRBJ1-2,TRBV6-2/TRBV6-3
CSVEDLGGTVYEQYF,TGCAGCGTTGAAGATCTGGGGGGAACAGTGTACGAGCAGTACTTC,NA,NA,TRBJ2-7,TRBV29-1
CAISEAQQGAQDYGYTF,TGTGCCATCAGTGAGGCGCAACAGGGGGCGCAAGACTATGGCTACACCTTC,TRBD1,many,TRBJ1-2,TRBV10-3
CASSRETGAGANVLTF,TGTGCCAGCAGCCGAGAGACAGGGGCTGGGGCCAACGTCCTGACTTTC,TRBD1,many,TRBJ2-6,TRBV6-2/TRBV6-3
CASSPFSSETQYF,TGTGCCAGCAGCCCCTTCTCTTCGGAGACCCAGTACTTC,NA,few,TRBJ2-5,TRBV10-3
CASSQTGELFF,TGTGCCAGTAGCCAGACCGGGGAGCTGTTTTTT,NA,many,TRBJ2-2,TRBV19
CASSSKQGQPQHF,TGTGCCAGCAGTTCCAAACAGGGCCAGCCCCAGCATTTT,NA,NA,TRBJ1-5,TRBV12-3/TRBV12-4
CASSAISGKAYNEQFF,TGTGCCAGCAGCGCCATTAGCGGGAAGGCCTACAATGAGCAGTTCTTC,TRBD2,many,TRBJ2-1,TRBV5-4
CATSRHRNTGELFF,TGTGCCACCAGCCGACACAGGAACACCGGGGAGCTGTTTTTT,NA,NA,TRBJ2-2,TRBV15
CATSRVRQGSATGELFF,TGTGCCACCAGCAGAGTGAGACAGGGGTCTGCCACCGGGGAGCTGTTTTTT,TRBD1,NA,TRBJ2-2,TRBV15
CSVAGQANSGNTIYF,TGCAGCGTTGCGGGACAGGCTAACTCTGGAAACACCATATATTTT,TRBD1,NA,TRBJ1-3,TRBV29-1
CASVRDRGRYGYTF,TGTGCCTCAGTAAGGGACAGGGGGCGGTATGGCTACACCTTC,TRBD1,few,TRBJ1-2,TRBV2
CASSDWTGAQETQYF,TGTGCCAGCAGCGACTGGACAGGGGCACAAGAGACCCAGTACTTC,TRBD1,NA,TRBJ2-5,TRBV11-2
CASSDSANTEAFF,TGCGCCAGCAGTGATAGCGCGAACACTGAAGCTTTCTTT,NA,NA,TRBJ1-1,TRBV5-1
CASSKSGRFQYF,TGTGCCAGCAGCAAAAGCGGGAGGTTCCAGTACTTC,TRBD2,NA,TRBJ2-5,TRBV11-3
CASSTTGLTYEQYF,TGTGCCAGCAGCACAACCGGGCTAACCTACGAGCAGTACTTC,NA,NA,TRBJ2-7,TRBV2
CASSSTGFGSPLHF,TGTGCCAGCAGTAGTACAGGGTTTGGTTCACCCCTCCACTTT,NA,NA,TRBJ1-6,TRBV2
CASSWATGATGELSW,NA,NA,NA,TRBJ2-2,TRBV12-3/TRBV12-4